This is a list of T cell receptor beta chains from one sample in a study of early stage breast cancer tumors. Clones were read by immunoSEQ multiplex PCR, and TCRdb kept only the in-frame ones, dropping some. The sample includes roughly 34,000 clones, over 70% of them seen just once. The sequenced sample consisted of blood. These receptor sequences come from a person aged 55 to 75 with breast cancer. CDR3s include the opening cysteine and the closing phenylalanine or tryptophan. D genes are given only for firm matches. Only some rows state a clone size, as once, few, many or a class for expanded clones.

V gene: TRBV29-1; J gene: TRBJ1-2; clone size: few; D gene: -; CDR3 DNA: TGCAGCACGGAGGGAGACTTCTATGGCTACACCTTC; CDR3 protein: CSTEGDFYGYTF
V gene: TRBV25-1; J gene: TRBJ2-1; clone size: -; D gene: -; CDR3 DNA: TGTGCCAGCAGTGAATCCCAGATGAGCTCCTACAATGAGCAGTTCTTC; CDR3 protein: CASSESQMSSYNEQFF
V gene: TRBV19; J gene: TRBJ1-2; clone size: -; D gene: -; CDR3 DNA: TGTGCCAGTAGTAAAGGGCCCTATGGCTACACCTTC; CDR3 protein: CASSKGPYGYTF
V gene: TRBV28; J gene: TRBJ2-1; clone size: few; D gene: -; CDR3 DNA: TGTGCCAGCAGACCTGCCGGGTTGACCAATGAGCAGTTCTTC; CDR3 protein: CASRPAGLTNEQFF
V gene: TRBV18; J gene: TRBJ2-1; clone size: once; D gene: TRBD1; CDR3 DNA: TGTGCCAGCTCACCAAAGGGACAGGAGTACAATGAGCAGTTCTTC; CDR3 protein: CASSPKGQEYNEQFF
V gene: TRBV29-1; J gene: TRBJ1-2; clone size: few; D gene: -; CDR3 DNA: TGCAGCGTTGAGGGGGATCAGGGGTCATATGGCTACACCTTC; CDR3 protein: CSVEGDQGSYGYTF
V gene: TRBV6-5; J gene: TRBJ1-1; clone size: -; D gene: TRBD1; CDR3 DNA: TGTGCCAGCATTAACAGGGGTGGGGCGGTTGTTGAAGCTTTCTTT; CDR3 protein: CASINRGGAVVEAFF
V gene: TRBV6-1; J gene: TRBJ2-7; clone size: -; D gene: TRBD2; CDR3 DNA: TGTGCCAGCAGTGAAGCGCTTCCAGGATCGCTCGGGGGGAACGAGCAGTACTTC; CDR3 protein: CASSEALPGSLGGNEQYF
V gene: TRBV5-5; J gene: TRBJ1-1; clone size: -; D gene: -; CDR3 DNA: TGTGCCAGCAGCCGCCTTGGGGGGGGGAACACTGAAGCTTTCTTT; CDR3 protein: CASSRLGGGNTEAFF
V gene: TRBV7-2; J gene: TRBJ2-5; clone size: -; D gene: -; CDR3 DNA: TGTGCCAGCAGCCTCCATAGGGGGGAGACCCAGTACTTC; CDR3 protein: CASSLHRGETQYF
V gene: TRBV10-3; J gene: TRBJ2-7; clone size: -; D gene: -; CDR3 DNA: TGTGCCATCAGTGAGACGGAGATGGATCTGCGTCGGGCCTACGAGCAGTACTTC; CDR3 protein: CAISETEMDLRRAYEQYF
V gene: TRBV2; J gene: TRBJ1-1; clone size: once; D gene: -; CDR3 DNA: TGTGCCAGCAGAGAGGACAGACCCACTGAAGCTTTCTTT; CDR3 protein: CASREDRPTEAFF
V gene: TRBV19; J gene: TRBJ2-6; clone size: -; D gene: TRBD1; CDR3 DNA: TGTGCCAGTAGGACAGGGGCTCTCGGTGAGGGGGCCAACGTCCTGACTTTC; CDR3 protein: CASRTGALGEGANVLTF
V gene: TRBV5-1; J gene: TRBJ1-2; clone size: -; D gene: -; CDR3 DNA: TGCGCCAGCAGCTTGGTCGCGGATTCTAACTATGGCTACACCTTC; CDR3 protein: CASSLVADSNYGYTF
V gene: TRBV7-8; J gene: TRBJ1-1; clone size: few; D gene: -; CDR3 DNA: TGTGCCACTGGGGAGATTTCCTCCCCGAACACTGAAGCTTTCTTT; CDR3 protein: CATGEISSPNTEAFF
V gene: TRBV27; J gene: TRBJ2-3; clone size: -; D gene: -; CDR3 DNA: TGTGCCAGCAGTTTGGGGCGGAGTAGCACAGATACGCAGTATTTT; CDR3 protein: CASSLGRSSTDTQYF
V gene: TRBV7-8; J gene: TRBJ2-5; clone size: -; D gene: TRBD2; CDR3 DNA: TGTGCCAGCAGCTTTACGCTAGCGGGAACGGCCCAGTACTTC; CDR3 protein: CASSFTLAGTAQYF
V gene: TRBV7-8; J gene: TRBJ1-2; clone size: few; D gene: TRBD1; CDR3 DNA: TGTGCCAGCAGCCCTCGAGGGGGCAGGGGGCATGGCTACACCTTC; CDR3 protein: CASSPRGGRGHGYTF
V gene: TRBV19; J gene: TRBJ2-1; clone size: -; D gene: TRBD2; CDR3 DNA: TGTGCCAGTAGTACCACGGGGACTAGCGGGAGCTCCTACAATGAGCAGTTCTTC; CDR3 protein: CASSTTGTSGSSYNEQFF
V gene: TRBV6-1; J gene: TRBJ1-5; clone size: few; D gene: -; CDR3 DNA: TGTGCCAGCAGCCCCAGCCATTATAGCAATCAGCCCCAGCATTTT; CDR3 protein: CASSPSHYSNQPQHF
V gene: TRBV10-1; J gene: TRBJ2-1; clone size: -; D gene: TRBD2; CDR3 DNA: TGCGCCAGCAGTGAGCCTCTCTCTTTTTTAGCGGGAGGCAGGAATGAGCAGTTCTTC; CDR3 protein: CASSEPLSFLAGGRNEQFF
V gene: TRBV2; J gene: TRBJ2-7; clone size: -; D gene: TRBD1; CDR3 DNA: TGTGCCAGCAGGGGACCCGGGACAGGGGGGATTCTGCCGCAGTACTTC; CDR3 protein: CASRGPGTGGILPQYF
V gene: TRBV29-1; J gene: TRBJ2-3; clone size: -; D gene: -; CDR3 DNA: TGCAGCGTTGCACGCCTTAACACAGATACGCAGTATTTT; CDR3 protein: CSVARLNTDTQYF
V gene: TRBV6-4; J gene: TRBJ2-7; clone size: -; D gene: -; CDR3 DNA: TGTGCCAGCAGTGACTCGGAGCAACCAGGGCGCTACGAGCAGTACTTC; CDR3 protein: CASSDSEQPGRYEQYF
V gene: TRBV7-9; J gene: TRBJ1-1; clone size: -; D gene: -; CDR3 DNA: TGTGCCAGCAGCCGGGCCGCTGAAGCTTTCTTT; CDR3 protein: CASSRAAEAFF
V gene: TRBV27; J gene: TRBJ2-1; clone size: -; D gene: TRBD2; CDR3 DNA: TGTGCCAGCCGAAGCGGGGCCAGCTCCTACAATGAGCAGTTCTTC; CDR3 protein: CASRSGASSYNEQFF
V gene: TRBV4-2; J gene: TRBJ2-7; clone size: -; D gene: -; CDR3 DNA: TGTGCCAGCAGCCAAGACCACAGGCAGTACTTC; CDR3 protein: CASSQDHRQYF
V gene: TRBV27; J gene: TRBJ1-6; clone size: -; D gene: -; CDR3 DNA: TGTGCCAGCAGACGACTTACCGGACAGACCAATTCACCCCTCCACTTT; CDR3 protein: CASRRLTGQTNSPLHF
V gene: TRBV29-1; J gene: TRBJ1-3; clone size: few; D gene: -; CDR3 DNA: TGCAGCGTTGACACCGATCGAACTGGAAACACCATATATTTT; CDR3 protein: CSVDTDRTGNTIYF
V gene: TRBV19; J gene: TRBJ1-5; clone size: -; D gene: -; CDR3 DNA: TGTGCCAGTAGAGAAGGTGGCGGGGCAAGGAGCAATCAGCCCCAGCATTTT; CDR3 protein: CASREGGGARSNQPQHF
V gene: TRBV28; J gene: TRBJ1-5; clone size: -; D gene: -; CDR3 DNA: TGTGCCAGCCAATCGCAGGTCCATCAGCCCCAGCATTTT; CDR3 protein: CASQSQVHQPQHF
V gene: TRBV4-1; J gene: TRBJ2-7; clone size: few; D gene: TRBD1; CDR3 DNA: TGCGCCAGCAGCCAAGGGACAGGGGCGATCTCCTACGAGCAGTACTTC; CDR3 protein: CASSQGTGAISYEQYF
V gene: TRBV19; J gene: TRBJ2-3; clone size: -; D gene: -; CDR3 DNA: TGTGCCAGTAGCCCGGGGGAAGGCGGCACAGATACGCAGTATTTT; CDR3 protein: CASSPGEGGTDTQYF
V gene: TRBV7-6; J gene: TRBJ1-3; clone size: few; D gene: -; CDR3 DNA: TGTGCCAGCAGCTTAAGGAGCTCTGGAAACACCATATATTTT; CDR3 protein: CASSLRSSGNTIYF
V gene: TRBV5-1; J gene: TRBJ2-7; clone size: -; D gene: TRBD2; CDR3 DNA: TGCGCCAGCAGCTTGGCCACTAGCGGGGTCCACGAGCAGTACTTC; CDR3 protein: CASSLATSGVHEQYF
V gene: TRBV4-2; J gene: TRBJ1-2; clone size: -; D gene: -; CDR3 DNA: TGTGCCAGCAGCCAAGTGGGACATGAGCGGGGGTTCACAGGGTCCTTCAGTGGCTACACCTTC; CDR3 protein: CASSQVGHERGFTGSFSGYTF
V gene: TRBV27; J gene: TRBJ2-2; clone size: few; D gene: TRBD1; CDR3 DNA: TGTGCCAGCACCTCCGACAGGGCCCACGGGGAGCTGTTTTTT; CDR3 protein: CASTSDRAHGELFF
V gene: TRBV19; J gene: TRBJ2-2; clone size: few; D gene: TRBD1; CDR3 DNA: TGTGCCAGTAGTATTCAACCTCCCGGGACAGGGACCGGGGAGCTGTTTTTT; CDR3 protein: CASSIQPPGTGTGELFF
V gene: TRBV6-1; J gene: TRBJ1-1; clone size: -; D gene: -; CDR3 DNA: TGTGCCAGCAGTGCCAGGACAGCGATGAACACTGAAGCTTTCTTT; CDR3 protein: CASSARTAMNTEAFF
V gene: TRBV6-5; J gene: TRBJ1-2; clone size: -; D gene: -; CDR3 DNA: TGTGCCAGCAAGCCCTCCAGAGGGGACTATGGCTACACCTTC; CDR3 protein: CASKPSRGDYGYTF
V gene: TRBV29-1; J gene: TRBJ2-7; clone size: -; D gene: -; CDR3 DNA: TGCAGCGTTGCGAGGAGGGCGGACTACGAGCAGTACTTC; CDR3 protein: CSVARRADYEQYF
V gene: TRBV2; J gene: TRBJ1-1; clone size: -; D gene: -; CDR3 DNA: TGTGCCAGCAGTGAGGACATTAACACTGAAGCTTTCTTT; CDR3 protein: CASSEDINTEAFF
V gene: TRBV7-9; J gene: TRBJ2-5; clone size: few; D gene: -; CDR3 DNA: TGTGCCAGCAGCTTAGTGGGGCGGTGGGAGACCCAGTACTTC; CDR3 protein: CASSLVGRWETQYF
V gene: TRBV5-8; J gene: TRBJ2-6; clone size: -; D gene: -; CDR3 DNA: TGTGCCAGCAACTCCCCCCGCTCTGGGGCCAACGTCCTGACTTTC; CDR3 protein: CASNSPRSGANVLTF
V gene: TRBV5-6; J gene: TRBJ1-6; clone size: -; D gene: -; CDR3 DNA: TGTGCCAGCAGCCCCACGGGGTATACGAATTCACCCCTCCACTTT; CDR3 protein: CASSPTGYTNSPLHF
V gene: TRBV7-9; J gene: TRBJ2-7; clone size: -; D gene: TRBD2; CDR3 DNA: TGTGCCAGCAGCCCCAGGACTAGCCTCTCCTACGAGCAGTACTTC; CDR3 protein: CASSPRTSLSYEQYF
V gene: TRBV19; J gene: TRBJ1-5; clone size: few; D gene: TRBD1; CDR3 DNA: TGTGCCAGTAGTACCGTAGAGACAGGGGATTGGCCCCAGCATTTT; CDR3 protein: CASSTVETGDWPQHF
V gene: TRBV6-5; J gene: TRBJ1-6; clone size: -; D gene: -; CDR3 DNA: TGTGCCAGCAGTAATCAACAGGTTTCACCCCTCCACTTT; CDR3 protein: CASSNQQVSPLHF
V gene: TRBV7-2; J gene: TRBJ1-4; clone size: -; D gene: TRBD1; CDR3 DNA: TGTGCCAGCAGCCCGGCAGGGGGCGTTCTGTTTTTT; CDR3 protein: CASSPAGGVLFF
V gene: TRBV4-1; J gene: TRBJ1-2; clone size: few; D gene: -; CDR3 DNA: TGCGCCAGCAGCGGTACACAGGGCTTTTATGGCTACACCTTC; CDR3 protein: CASSGTQGFYGYTF
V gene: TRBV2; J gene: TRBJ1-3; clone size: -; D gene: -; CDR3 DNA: TGTGCCAGCCGGGGGCTGGGGGCAACTGGAAACACCATATATTTT; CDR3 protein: CASRGLGATGNTIYF
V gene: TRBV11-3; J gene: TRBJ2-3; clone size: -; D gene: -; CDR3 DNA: TGTGCCAGCAGCTTACGAACAGATACGCAGTATTTT; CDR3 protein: CASSLRTDTQYF
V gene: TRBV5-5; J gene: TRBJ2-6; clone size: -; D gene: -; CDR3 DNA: TGTGCCAGCATGTATGATGTCGCACAAAGTCGGGCCAACGTCCTGACTTTC; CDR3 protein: CASMYDVAQSRANVLTF